This TCR beta chain emerged from a study of cytomegalovirus exposure and HLA in healthy donors. J was trimmed by 7 bases and V by 5 bases; bases with no gene match: 10. The CDR3 is 14 amino acids. Per germline, CDR1 SEHNR and CDR2 FQNEAQ (reference sequence). The PCR had 60 Vbeta and 13 Jbeta primers. The table came from immunoSEQ multiplex PCR; TCRdb's copy has only in-frame clones and leaves some out. The sample lists about 130,000 clones, approximately 80% seen once, with 0.95% to 1.5% in the top ten. Sequencing was done on a sample of PBMCs. The receptor was isolated from a girl under 10 years old in good health and CMV-seronegative. The V and J genes are TRBV7-9 and TRBJ2-7; 8 nucleotides match TRBD1. The CDR3 coding sequence is TGTGCCAGCAGCCTAGTGGACAGGGACGGAGAGCAGTACTTC. This gives the protein CASSLVDRDGEQYF.